This TCR beta chain was captured in a study of cytomegalovirus exposure and HLA in healthy donors (dated by TCRdb to the late 2010s). Regarding the research as a whole: A later analysis indicated that the 120 or so validation repertoires were generated on the platform also employed for the approximately 700 repertoires of the first cohort. A separate validation cohort of over 95 different subjects was used in addition to the roughly 700-subject first cohort. The study aimed to test whether cataloging public T cell receptors could reveal signatures of past pathogen exposure. The study combined high-throughput TCR immunosequencing, statistical association of individual TCRs with disease status, and machine learning to predict cytomegalovirus infection status.

Libraries came from the immunoSEQ multiplex PCR assay. For the original study's pipeline: A statistical classification framework was developed to diagnose cytomegalovirus status using the catalog of TCR beta chain sequences. TCRdb retrieved this table from immuneACCESS and kept in-frame rearrangements only. Not all clones are present; in checked studies, unresolved V genes account for under half, and no reason is known for the remainder. The V and J calls and clone size are taken from that table; D and trimming were inferred from the DNA. Across this sample there are roughly 330,000 clones, with roughly 87% seen only once. Of the sample, over 1% falls within the top ten clones. Separate from the roughly 630-subject first cohort, the validation cohort of roughly 110 subjects was the group to which the donors belonged. There are 16 amino acids in the CDR3, from cysteine to phenylalanine inclusive. This entry keeps only the CDR3 DNA: 48 bases, framed from base 1. After removal of 0 bases from V and 6 bases from J, the junction retains 8 bases not matched to a gene. For CDR1 and CDR2, the germline V gene lists SGDLS and YYNGEE.

Summary of the overall study and its limitations: A later analysis had no HLA typing for the validation cohort, so co-occurrence there was scored across all 110 or so repertoires. A total of about 180 TCR beta chains were listed by the study as associated with cytomegalovirus. Three of the identified cytomegalovirus-associated TCR beta chains were confirmed in vitro to be specific for cytomegalovirus antigens. In both the original and validation cohorts, the classifier was reported to diagnose cytomegalovirus status with high specificity and sensitivity. Across donors, most TCR sequences were observed very rarely, whereas some public TCRs were present in many individuals. According to the authors, the approach could potentially be generalized to other disease states and immunological phenotypes. Subsequent analysis determined that TCRs grouped into clusters in the first cohort also showed a tendency toward co-occurrence across the roughly 110 validation repertoires, and 94% of cluster scores exceeded 0.

A word on this clone: This clone's antigen is unknown. No base-level quality is on record; no much larger clone is a single base apart.

The source material was PBMCs. This TCR was sampled from a woman in her 30s in good health and CMV-seropositive. This chain joins TRBV9 to TRBJ2-1, and TRBD2 matches 8 of the central bases. The encoded CDR3 is CASSVAPAGAANEQFF. The sequenced DNA is TGTGCCAGCAGCGTAGCTCCAGCGGGGGCCGCCAATGAGCAGTTCTTC. Full variable domain (CDR3 extended with the reference TRBV9 and TRBJ2-1 proteins): DSGVTQTPKHLITATGQRVTLRCSPRSGDLSVYWYQQSLDQGLQFLIQYYNGEERAKGNILERFSAQQFPDLHSELNLSSLELGDSALYFCASSVAPAGAANEQFFGPGTRLTVL.